Below are 13 T cell receptor beta chains sequenced from a single sample in a study of T cell repertoires in cytomegalovirus infection. These TCRs' antigens remain unknown. TCRdb used MiXCR to reprocess the reads, holding one entry per CDR3 protein. The sample shows more than 300,000 distinct CDR3 sequences, roughly a third of them seen only once. Specimen: cultured PBMCs, collected from culture after CMV antigen stimulation. The receptors come from a human donor in good health (CMV status not recorded). Some clones in this sample may be carry-over from other donors' samples.

The V call is TRBV28, the J call TRBJ1-2; 7 nucleotides match TRBD1. Germline-derived CDR1 and CDR2 are MDHEN and SYDVKM. The CDR3 contains 15 residues. With V trimmed by 5 bases and J by 4 bases, 10 bases remained unmatched. The CDR3 DNA is TGTGCCAGCAGTCCGCCCGACAGGGAACTCTATGGCTACACCTTC. Protein product: CASSPPDRELYGYTF.

This clonotype has a handful of counts. This chain joins TRBV7-8 and TRBJ2-2, with unresolved D. This CDR3 contains 15 residues. Between the trimmed V and J ends, which lost 3 bases and 5 bases, there was a span of 13 bases. Germline loops: CDR1 SGHVS, CDR2 FQNEAQ. As DNA, the CDR3 is TGTGCCAGCAGCTTCCGACGAGAGCTGACCGGGGAGCTGTTTTTT. This translates into CASSFRRELTGELFF.

The genes are TRBV19 and TRBJ2-2; TRBD1 might be the D (6 bases). Germline assignment: CDR1 LNHDA and CDR2 SQIVND (reference sequence). The V gene lost 6 bases and the J gene lost 4 bases, with 21 bases spanning the gap. The CDR3 is 17 amino acids. The CDR3 nucleotides are TGTGCCAGTAGACGGCCCGGGACAACCCTGAGCACCGGGGAGCTGTTTTTT. Its translation is CASRRPGTTLSTGELFF.

This clonotype was picked up one time. This chain links TRBV28 with TRBJ1-4; 7 positions agree with TRBD1. CDR3 length: 15 residues. V was clipped by 3 bases and J by 7 bases; unmatched bases: 8. Per germline, CDR1 MDHEN and CDR2 SYDVKM. CDR3 DNA: TGTGCCAGCAGTTTCCTCGACAGGGAGGGTGAAAAACTGTTTTTT. Amino acid sequence: CASSFLDREGEKLFF.

The chain joins TRBV27 to TRBJ1-4; 9 positions agree with TRBD1. V lost 5 bases to trimming and J lost 7 bases; unmatched junction nucleotides: 11. The CDR3 has 16 amino acids. Germline CDR1 and CDR2: MNHEY and SMNVEV (reference sequence). The CDR3 region is CASSPSPQGASEKLFF. CDR3 nucleotide sequence: TGTGCCAGCAGTCCGTCCCCACAGGGGGCTAGTGAAAAACTGTTTTTT.

The chain combines TRBV27 with TRBJ2-1; perhaps TRBD2 as D (6 bases). The germline V gene has CDR1 MNHEY and CDR2 SMNVEV (reference sequence). V was clipped by 10 bases and J by 7 bases, with 17 bases between them. The CDR3 has 13 residues. The CDR3 nucleotides read TGTGCCACCGCCCGTTTTCGGGAGAATGAGCAGTTCTTC. Translating it yields CATARFRENEQFF.

This chain links TRBV20-1 with TRBJ2-3; the match to TRBD2 covers 11 bases. V was pared by 5 bases and J by 3 bases, with 4 bases of the junction left unmatched. This CDR3 comprises 14 residues. Germline CDR1 reads DFQATT; CDR2 reads SNEGSKA (reference sequence). The CDR3 loop is CSAGRLAGTDTQYF. DNA for the CDR3: TGCAGTGCTGGTCGACTAGCGGGAACAGATACGCAGTATTTT.

This chain connects TRBV12-5 to TRBJ2-1; 8 bases map to TRBD2. This CDR3 contains 15 residues. The germline gives CDR1 LGHNT, CDR2 FRNRAP. J gave up 0 bases and V 7 bases, and 5 bases lay outside the gene matches. The chain's CDR3 is CASAYSGDSYNEQFF. CDR3 sequence (DNA): TGTGCTAGTGCCTATAGCGGGGACTCCTACAATGAGCAGTTCTTC.

CDR3 in DNA: TGTGCCAGCAGCCCCACCGGTAGGAATGAGCAGTTCTTC. Residues: CASSPTGRNEQFF. The V call is TRBV7-2, the J call TRBJ2-1; D is ambiguous. The CDR3 covers 13 residues. With 5 bases removed from V and 7 bases from J, the gap between germline ends came to 12 bases. The germline V gene has CDR1 SGHTA and CDR2 FQGNSA.

The chain links TRBV5-6 to TRBJ1-3; D ambiguous. Germline assignment: CDR1 SGHDT and CDR2 YYEEEE. Trimming cost V 0 bases and J 4 bases, with 5 bases left between them. The CDR3 loop spans 13 amino acids. CDR3 in amino acids: CASSLVWGNTIYF. The DNA for the CDR3 is TGTGCCAGCAGCTTGGTATGGGGAAACACCATATATTTT.

The V call is TRBV10-3, the J call TRBJ1-1; no clear D gene. CDR1 is ENHRY, CDR2 SYGVKD, per germline. CDR3 length: 14 amino acids. Trimming shortened V by 3 bases and J by 0 bases, and 8 bases separated the two germline ends. The CDR3 region has the DNA TGTGCCATCAGTGACGGAGGGATGAACACTGAAGCTTTCTTT. It is translated as CAISDGGMNTEAFF.

Only a few counts were recorded for this clonotype. This chain joins TRBV29-1 and TRBJ2-3, with TRBD2 as a possible D gene (5 bases). V lost 8 bases and J lost 1, with 22 bases in between. Per germline, CDR1 SQVTM and CDR2 ANQGSEA. This CDR3 has 16 amino acids. The CDR3 DNA follows: TGCAGCTCAAGAGGGTTCCCTGGAGACGGCACAGATACGCAGTATTTT. Its translation is CSSRGFPGDGTDTQYF.

The chain carries TRBV4-2 and TRBJ1-6, with a weak D call TRBD1 (6 bases). From germline, CDR1 is LGHNA and CDR2 YNFKEQ. Trimming pared 0 bases from V and 7 bases from J, leaving 13 bases between. The CDR3 extends over 16 amino acids. The CDR3 DNA follows: TGTGCCAGCAGCCAAGAAGCAAACAGGGAGAATTCACCCCTCCACTTT. It translates to CASSQEANRENSPLHF.